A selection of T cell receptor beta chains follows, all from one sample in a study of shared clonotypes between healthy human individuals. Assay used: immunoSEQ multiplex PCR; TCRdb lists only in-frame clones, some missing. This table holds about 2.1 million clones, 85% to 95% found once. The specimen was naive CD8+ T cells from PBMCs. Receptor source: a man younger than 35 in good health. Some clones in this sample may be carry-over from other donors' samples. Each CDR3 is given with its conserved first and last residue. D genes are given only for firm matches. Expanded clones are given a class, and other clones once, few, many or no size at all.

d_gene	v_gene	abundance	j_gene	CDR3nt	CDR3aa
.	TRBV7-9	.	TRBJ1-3	TGTGCCAGCAGCTCGGCCGGGACACGACCTGGAAACACCATATATTTT	CASSSAGTRPGNTIYF
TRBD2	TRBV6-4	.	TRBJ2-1	TGTGCCAGCAGTGACTCTGGACTAGCGGGCTACAATGAGCAGTTCTTC	CASSDSGLAGYNEQFF
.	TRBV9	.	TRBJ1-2	TGTGCCAGCACAGACCAGAGGGGATCCTATGGCTACACCTTC	CASTDQRGSYGYTF
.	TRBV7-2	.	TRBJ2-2	TGTGCCAGCAGCCTAGACTACACCGGGGAGCTGTTTTTT	CASSLDYTGELFF
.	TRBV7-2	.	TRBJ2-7	TGTGCCAGCAGCTTGGGGGGTGCTAGCCTCTACGAGCAGTACTTC	CASSLGGASLYEQYF
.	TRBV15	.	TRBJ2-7	TGTGCCACCAGCAGGATACAGGGTGACATCGAGCAGTACTTC	CATSRIQGDIEQYF
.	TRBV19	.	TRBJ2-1	TGTGCCAGTACCCCACAGCGCAAGGGGGGTGAGCAGTTCTTC	CASTPQRKGGEQFF
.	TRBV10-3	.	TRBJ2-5	TGTGCCATCAGTGGATCGTACAGGGTGGAAGAGACCCAGTACTTC	CAISGSYRVEETQYF
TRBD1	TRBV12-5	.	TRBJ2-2	TGTGCTAGTGGTTTGGGGACAGGGCCCGGGGAGCTGTTTTTT	CASGLGTGPGELFF
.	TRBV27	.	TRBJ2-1	TGTGCCAGCAGTTTATCGAGGGGCGGGTACTCCTACAATGAGCAGTTCTTC	CASSLSRGGYSYNEQFF
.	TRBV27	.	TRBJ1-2	TGTGCCAGCAGTAAGGACAGAAATGGCTACACCTTC	CASSKDRNGYTF
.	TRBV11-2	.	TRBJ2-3	TGTGCCAGCAGCTTAAATAAGGATAATACGCAGTATTTT	CASSLNKDNTQYF
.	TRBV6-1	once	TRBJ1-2	TGTGCCAGCAGTGAAGCAGGAACAGGGAGGGGCTATGGCTACACCTTC	CASSEAGTGRGYGYTF
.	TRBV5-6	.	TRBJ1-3	TGTGCCAGCAGCTTTTGGTCACGACTAGGGGACACCATATATTTT	CASSFWSRLGDTIYF
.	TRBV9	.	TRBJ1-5	TGTGCCAGCAGCGTAGGTCAGGGTCAGCCCCAGCATTTT	CASSVGQGQPQHF
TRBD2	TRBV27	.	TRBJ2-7	TGTGCCACCAGACCCCGCAGCGGGGATACCTACGAGCAGTACTTC	CATRPRSGDTYEQYF
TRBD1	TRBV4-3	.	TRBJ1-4	TGCGCCAGCAGCCCAGGACAGGTGGTTGAAAAACTGTTTTTT	CASSPGQVVEKLFF
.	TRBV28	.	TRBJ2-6	TGTGCCAGCAGCCACCGGACGGTCTCTAGGGCCAACGTCCTGACTTTC	CASSHRTVSRANVLTF